The 22 T cell receptor beta chains below come from one sample, sequenced in a study of cytomegalovirus exposure and HLA in healthy donors (dated by TCRdb to 2015 to 2018). Preparation of the library involved the immunoSEQ multiplex PCR assay. For the multiplex PCR, a mixture combining 60 forward primers for TCR Vbeta segments and 13 reverse primers for TCR Jbeta segments was used. Drawn from immuneACCESS, this table holds only the in-frame rearrangements with V and J called that TCRdb kept. Clones are partly lost; checked studies trace under half to an unresolved V gene and leave the rest unexplained. The sample profile shows approximately 120,000 clones; over 60% of them were found once. About 4.3% of the sample comes from the top ten. Sequencing input: PBMCs. Every receptor here comes from a man aged 55-75 years in good health and CMV-seropositive.

The gene calls are TRBV19 and TRBJ1-1; tentative D call: TRBD1 (5 bases). Germline values: CDR1 LNHDA, CDR2 SQIVND (reference sequence). V was shortened by 7 bases and J by 1 base, with 19 bases between the two germline ends. The CDR3 is 16 residues long. The CDR3 coding sequence is TGTGCCAGTAAGGCGCAGGGAACGTCGGAGAACACTGAAGCTTTCTTT. Translating it yields CASKAQGTSENTEAFF.

The chain combines TRBV28 with TRBJ2-2, with TRBD1 matching over 8 bases. The CDR3 is 16 amino acids. The germline V gene encodes CDR1 MDHEN and CDR2 SYDVKM. V dropped 8 bases and J dropped 4; count of bases not matched to a gene: 12. The CDR3 spells CASDRGTGSGTGELFF. The CDR3 DNA reads as TGTGCCAGCGACAGGGGAACGGGGAGCGGCACCGGGGAGCTGTTTTTT.

The CDR3 region has the DNA TGTGCCAGCAGTCCCTATCCCCCGGGGGGAGCTTTCTTT. This codes for CASSPYPPGGAFF. The V call is TRBV2, the J call TRBJ1-1; TRBD1 is a possible D gene (5 bases). Germline V gives CDR1 SNHLY, CDR2 FYNNEI. The CDR3 spans 13 residues. V was shortened by 5 bases and J by 10 bases, with 17 bases between the two germline ends.

This clone has just one count. The rearrangement joins TRBV5-1 to TRBJ1-1; 7 bases fit TRBD1. V lost 4 bases, J lost 0 bases, and 6 bases stayed unmatched. Germline V gives CDR1 SGHRS, CDR2 YFSETQ. This CDR3 has 15 amino acids. The CDR3 region is CASSHGQALNTEAFF. The CDR3 DNA follows: TGCGCCAGCAGCCACGGACAGGCTTTGAACACTGAAGCTTTCTTT.

This sequence joins TRBV14 and TRBJ1-2, with 9 bases aligning to TRBD1. The CDR3 length is 15 residues. V lost 3 bases, J lost 6 bases, and 8 bases stayed unmatched. The germline CDR1 and CDR2 sequences are SGHDN and FVKESK. CDR3 sequence (DNA): TGTGCCAGCAGCCAGTCGGACAGGGGTATAGATGGCTACACCTTC. Protein sequence: CASSQSDRGIDGYTF. The variable domain in full, with the rest retrieved from reference TRBV14 and TRBJ1-2, is EAGVTQFPSHSVIEKGQTVTLRCDPISGHDNLYWYRRVMGKEIKFLLHFVKESKQDESGMPNNRFLAERTGGTYSTLKVQPAELEDSGVYFCASSQSDRGIDGYTFGSGTRLTVV.

The rearrangement uses TRBV5-6 and TRBJ1-3, with TRBD1 matching 8 bases. Germline V gene data show CDR1 as SGHDT and CDR2 as YYEEEE. V lost 4 bases and J lost 5; bases outside the gene matches: 5. There are 14 residues in the CDR3. CDR3 coding DNA: TGTGCCAGCAGCACAGGACAGGGAAGAAACACCATATATTTT. It specifies CASSTGQGRNTIYF.

The chain employs TRBV11-2 and TRBJ2-1, with D possibly being TRBD2 (7 bases). Trimming shortened V by 4 bases and J by 7 bases, and 20 bases separated the two germline ends. Germline CDR1 and CDR2: SGHAT and FQNNGV. This CDR3 comprises 16 residues. The CDR3 DNA reads TGTGCCAGCAGCTCCCGACCAGGAGGGGGGGGAAATGAGCAGTTCTTC. It specifies CASSSRPGGGGNEQFF.

This chain joins TRBV29-1 and TRBJ2-2, with 11 bases identical to TRBD2. The CDR3 consists of 14 residues. The germline V gene has CDR1 SQVTM and CDR2 ANQGSEA. V was clipped by 0 bases and J by 6 bases; unmatched bases: 0. The DNA for the CDR3 is TGCAGCGTTGAAGAGACTAGCGGGGCCGGGGAGCTGTTTTTT. This encodes CSVEETSGAGELFF.

CDR3 nucleotide sequence: TGTGCCAGCGCTAGCGGGGGCCCCGCTACCTTCACAGATACGCAGTATTTT. Translated, it gives CASASGGPATFTDTQYF. V usage is TRBV5-4 and J usage is TRBJ2-3; 10 nucleotides match TRBD2. CDR1 and CDR2 from the germline V gene are SGHNT and YYREEE (reference sequence). This CDR3 spans 17 amino acids. Trimming took 7 bases from V and 2 from J; bases not matched to a gene: 13. Full variable domain (remainder filled in from reference TRBV5-4 and TRBJ2-3): ETGVTQSPTHLIKTRGQQVTLRCSSQSGHNTVSWYQQALGQGPQFIFQYYREEENGRGNFPPRFSGLQFPNYSSELNVNALELDDSALYLCASASGGPATFTDTQYFGPGTRLTVL.

This sequence joins TRBV6-5 and TRBJ2-5; tentative D call: TRBD1 (6 bases). V lost 9 bases to trimming and J lost 5 bases, with 10 bases between them. The CDR3 consists of 11 residues. CDR1 is MNHEY and CDR2 is SVGAGI in the germline V gene. The CDR3 spells CASSGVETQYF. The CDR3 DNA reads TGTGCCAGTTCAGGGGTGGAGACCCAGTACTTC.

This clone appeared a few times. The chain uses TRBV6-5 and TRBJ1-5; D ambiguous. V was pared by 4 bases and J by 0 bases, with 13 bases between. This CDR3 has 16 amino acids. From germline, CDR1 is MNHEY and CDR2 SVGAGI. The chain's CDR3 is CASSLLPGYSNQPQHF. As DNA, the CDR3 is TGTGCCAGCAGTTTACTCCCGGGGTATAGCAATCAGCCCCAGCATTTT.

The chain recombines TRBV18 with TRBJ2-7, with 8 nucleotides matching TRBD2. The CDR3 loop spans 13 amino acids. After removal of 4 bases from V and 6 bases from J, the junction contained 5 bases not matched to a gene. Germline assignment: CDR1 KGHSH and CDR2 LQKENI. CDR3 amino acids: CASSQSGGTEQYF. Here the CDR3 DNA reads TGTGCCAGCTCACAAAGCGGGGGTACCGAGCAGTACTTC.

The chain couples TRBV5-1 to TRBJ2-5, with D possibly being TRBD1 (6 bases). The DNA end lines up better with TRBJ2-7; the J call may be wrong. CDR1 is SGHRS and CDR2 is YFSETQ in the germline V gene. The CDR3 totals 14 residues. The CDR3 loop is CASSLQGRVDEQYF. As DNA, the CDR3 is TGCGCCAGCAGCTTACAGGGCCGGGTGGACGAGCAGTACTTC.

This chain links TRBV27 with TRBJ2-7, with D unclear. Trimming left V 4 bases short and J 5 bases short, with 6 bases between. The CDR3 runs 11 residues. Germline CDR1 and CDR2: MNHEY and SMNVEV (reference sequence). Here the CDR3 reads CASSSYNEQYF. In DNA form, the CDR3 reads TGTGCCAGCAGTTCATACAACGAGCAGTACTTC.

This clone was seen more than once but under ten times. The rearrangement joins TRBV5-1 to TRBJ2-3; perhaps TRBD1 as D (6 bases). Germline lookup yields CDR1 SGHRS and CDR2 YFSETQ. Trimming took 4 bases from V and 4 from J, leaving 13 bases between them. The CDR3 spans 14 residues. CDR3: CASSAQQGPDTQYF. For the CDR3, the DNA is TGCGCCAGCAGCGCTCAACAGGGCCCAGATACGCAGTATTTT. The complete variable domain, with remaining parts taken from reference TRBV5-1 and TRBJ2-3, reads KAGVTQTPRYLIKTRGQQVTLSCSPISGHRSVSWYQQTPGQGLQFLFEYFSETQRNKGNFPGRFSGRQFSNSRSEMNVSTLELGDSALYLCASSAQQGPDTQYFGPGTRLTVL.

J is TRBJ2-1 and V is TRBV5-1, with 9 bases identical to TRBD2. The junction had 10 bases not matched to a gene; V was cut back by 3 bases and J by 6 bases. The germline V gene has CDR1 SGHRS and CDR2 YFSETQ. This CDR3 contains 16 residues. CDR3 sequence (DNA): TGCGCCAGCAGCTGGACCGGGGGACTAGCCTTCAATGAGCAGTTCTTC. Its translation is CASSWTGGLAFNEQFF.

This sequence joins TRBV6-1 and TRBJ1-1; 10 positions match TRBD1. The length of the CDR3 is 13 residues. With V trimmed by 4 bases and J by 6 bases, 2 bases remained unmatched. From germline, CDR1 is MNHNS and CDR2 SASEGT. The chain's CDR3 is CASSAGTGAEAFF. The CDR3 coding sequence is TGTGCCAGCAGTGCCGGGACAGGGGCTGAAGCTTTCTTT.

Here the CDR3 reads CASSRTGNGQNEQFF. The CDR3, as DNA: TGTGCCAGCAGCCGAACAGGGAATGGACAGAATGAGCAGTTCTTC. The rearrangement joins TRBV11-2 to TRBJ2-1, with D maybe TRBD1 (6 bases). Germline V CDR1 and CDR2: SGHAT, FQNNGV. This CDR3 is 15 amino acids long. Trimming took 5 bases from V and 7 from J, leaving 18 bases between them. Complete variable domain (other parts from reference TRBV11-2 and TRBJ2-1): EAGVAQSPRYKIIEKRQSVAFWCNPISGHATLYWYQQILGQGPKLLIQFQNNGVVDDSQLPKDRFSAERLKGVDSTLKIQPAKLEDSAVYLCASSRTGNGQNEQFFGPGTRLTVL.

V and J are TRBV9 and TRBJ2-3; D remains ambiguous. The length of the CDR3 is 13 residues. Germline V gene data show CDR1 as SGDLS and CDR2 as YYNGEE. V gave up 2 bases and J gave up 6 bases, with 10 bases separating them. Here the CDR3 DNA reads TGTGCCAGCAGCGTGGCTTACATCGATACGCAGTATTTT. Protein: CASSVAYIDTQYF.

The gene calls are TRBV25-1 and TRBJ2-7; D is possibly TRBD1 (5 bases). CDR3 length equals 11 residues. The germline V gene has CDR1 MGHDK and CDR2 SYGVNS. V lost 3 bases and J 8 bases, leaving 8 bases between the germline ends. The CDR3 is CASSEQGKQYF. CDR3 sequence (DNA): TGTGCCAGCAGTGAGCAGGGTAAGCAGTACTTC.

V is TRBV25-1 and J is TRBJ1-6; D gene ambiguous. The CDR3 totals 16 residues. Trimming cost V 6 bases and J 13 bases, with 25 bases left between them. Germline V gene data show CDR1 as MGHDK and CDR2 as SYGVNS. The CDR3 spells CASSQTGIHLEFPLHF. CDR3 nucleotides: TGTGCCAGCAGCCAAACGGGAATTCACCTCGAATTCCCCCTCCACTTT.

The chain recombines TRBV11-2 with TRBJ2-5; possibly TRBD2 for D (6 bases). Germline V CDR1 and CDR2: SGHAT, FQNNGV. V shed 3 bases and J shed 1 base, with 9 bases lying between them. The CDR3 runs 14 residues. The CDR3 nucleotides are TGTGCCAGCAGCTTCGGGCGGGGCCAAGAGACCCAGTACTTC. Its translation: CASSFGRGQETQYF.